These T cell receptor beta chains were read from a single sample in a study of blood T cell repertoires in COVID-19. The method was immunoSEQ multiplex PCR; TCRdb's version includes in-frame clones alone and lacks a portion of them. Of about 110,000 clones in the sample, approximately 90% are singletons; the top ten hold approximately 3.3%. Input material: peripheral blood. These receptors all come from a woman between 45 and 65 years old with acute or convalescent COVID-19. Both conserved end residues are part of each CDR3. Each record gives: V gene, J gene, D gene, clone size, CDR3 length, CDR3 protein, CDR3 DNA. D genes are given only for firm matches. Only some rows state a clone size, as once, few, many or a class for expanded clones.

V: TRBV29-1
J: TRBJ2-1
D: -
size: -
length: 11
CDR3: CSTISYNEQFF
DNA: TGCAGCACAATCTCCTACAATGAGCAGTTCTTC

V: TRBV6-6
J: TRBJ2-7
D: TRBD1
size: -
length: 16
CDR3: CASSYYGQGDAYEQYF
DNA: TGTGCCAGCAGTTACTACGGACAGGGGGACGCCTACGAGCAGTACTTC

V: TRBV19
J: TRBJ1-2
D: -
size: -
length: 14
CDR3: CASSIVRGSEGYTF
DNA: TGTGCCAGTAGTATAGTAAGGGGGTCGGAGGGCTACACCTTC

V: TRBV6-6
J: TRBJ2-7
D: -
size: -
length: 16
CDR3: CASSSGPGGSSYEQYF
DNA: TGTGCCAGCAGCTCGGGGCCAGGGGGGAGCTCCTACGAGCAGTACTTC

V: TRBV2
J: TRBJ2-2
D: TRBD1
size: -
length: 16
CDR3: CASKFDRAKNTGELFF
DNA: TGTGCCAGCAAATTTGACAGGGCCAAGAACACCGGGGAGCTGTTTTTT

V: TRBV30
J: TRBJ1-2
D: -
size: -
length: 12
CDR3: CAWSAQASIYTF
DNA: TGTGCCTGGAGTGCCCAGGCTTCCATCTACACCTTC

V: TRBV28
J: TRBJ1-1
D: TRBD1
size: -
length: 15
CDR3: CASSVPGQGNTEAFF
DNA: TGTGCCAGCAGTGTCCCGGGACAGGGGAACACTGAAGCTTTCTTT

V: TRBV7-9
J: TRBJ1-1
D: -
size: -
length: 14
CDR3: CASSSAWGRTEAFF
DNA: TGTGCCAGCAGCTCGGCATGGGGGAGGACTGAAGCTTTCTTT

V: TRBV3-1/TRBV3-2
J: TRBJ2-2
D: TRBD2
size: -
length: 13
CDR3: CASSRGGTGELFF
DNA: TGTGCCAGCAGCCGGGGGGGCACCGGGGAGCTGTTTTTT

V: TRBV6-5
J: TRBJ1-5
D: -
size: -
length: 15
CDR3: CASSPGGAGTQPQHF
DNA: TGTGCCAGCAGCCCCGGGGGGGCAGGGACTCAGCCCCAGCATTTT

V: TRBV28
J: TRBJ2-4
D: -
size: -
length: 11
CDR3: CASSLSAKQYF
DNA: TGTGCCAGCAGTTTATCCGCTAAGCAGTACTTC

V: TRBV7-9
J: TRBJ1-1
D: -
size: -
length: 13
CDR3: CASSENRDTEAFF
DNA: TGTGCCAGCAGCGAGAACAGGGACACTGAAGCTTTCTTT

V: TRBV13
J: TRBJ2-7
D: -
size: -
length: 14
CDR3: CASSLRTGAYEQYF
DNA: TGTGCCAGCAGCCTTCGAACGGGGGCCTACGAGCAGTACTTC

V: TRBV5-1
J: TRBJ2-3
D: TRBD1
size: -
length: 17
CDR3: CASSLTGTGRGTDTQYF
DNA: TGCGCCAGCAGCTTGACCGGGACAGGCCGCGGCACAGATACGCAGTATTTT

V: TRBV7-2
J: TRBJ2-2
D: -
size: few
length: 13
CDR3: CASSVLGGGELFF
DNA: TGTGCCAGCAGCGTACTAGGAGGCGGGGAGCTGTTTTTT

V: TRBV3-1/TRBV3-2
J: TRBJ2-2
D: -
size: -
length: 16
CDR3: CASSFNGLSNTGELFF
DNA: TGTGCCAGCAGCTTTAATGGACTGTCGAACACCGGGGAGCTGTTTTTT

V: TRBV19
J: TRBJ2-5
D: TRBD1
size: -
length: 16
CDR3: CASSGPGTGVLETQYF
DNA: TGTGCCAGTAGTGGCCCCGGGACAGGGGTTTTGGAGACCCAGTACTTC

V: TRBV5-1
J: TRBJ1-1
D: -
size: -
length: 18
CDR3: CASSLFVTSEPMNTEAFF
DNA: TGCGCCAGCAGCTTGTTTGTGACATCGGAACCGATGAACACTGAAGCTTTCTTT

V: TRBV20-1
J: TRBJ2-4
D: -
size: -
length: 15
CDR3: CSASGEEIGKNIQYF
DNA: TGCAGTGCTAGTGGTGAGGAAATAGGCAAAAACATTCAGTACTTC

V: TRBV13
J: TRBJ2-7
D: TRBD2
size: -
length: 15
CDR3: CASSLGTSGTYEQYF
DNA: TGTGCCAGCAGCCTCGGGACTAGCGGTACCTACGAGCAGTACTTC

V: TRBV5-4
J: TRBJ2-1
D: TRBD2
size: once
length: 15
CDR3: CASSSEAGDDNEQFF
DNA: TGTGCCAGCAGCTCTGAAGCGGGAGACGACAATGAGCAGTTCTTC

V: TRBV4-1
J: TRBJ2-7
D: TRBD2
size: -
length: 15
CDR3: CASSQDSTSGREQYF
DNA: TGCGCCAGCAGCCAAGACTCGACTAGCGGGCGGGAGCAGTACTTC

V: TRBV19
J: TRBJ2-4
D: TRBD1
size: -
length: 14
CDR3: CASSTGGAYVIQYF
DNA: TGTGCCAGTAGTACAGGGGGCGCGTATGTTATTCAGTACTTC

V: TRBV28
J: TRBJ1-3
D: TRBD1
size: few
length: 17
CDR3: CASSLPRTGGSGNTIYF
DNA: TGTGCCAGCAGTTTACCCCGGACAGGGGGCTCTGGAAACACCATATATTTT

V: TRBV7-2
J: TRBJ1-2
D: -
size: once
length: 13
CDR3: CASSLGSNGGYTF
DNA: TGTGCCAGCAGCTTAGGTTCCAACGGTGGCTACACCTTC

V: TRBV6-5
J: TRBJ2-1
D: -
size: -
length: 14
CDR3: CASSYSAGYNEQFF
DNA: TGTGCCAGCAGTTACTCGGCAGGGTACAATGAGCAGTTCTTC

V: TRBV29-1
J: TRBJ2-6
D: -
size: -
length: 16
CDR3: CSVRYGGTSGANVLTF
DNA: TGCAGCGTACGATACGGGGGAACTTCCGGGGCCAACGTCCTGACTTTC

V: TRBV10-2
J: TRBJ1-5
D: -
size: -
length: 14
CDR3: CASREGGSNQPQHF
DNA: TGCGCCAGCAGGGAGGGCGGGAGCAATCAGCCCCAGCATTTT

V: TRBV19
J: TRBJ1-1
D: -
size: -
length: 14
CDR3: CASGLGGTNTEAFF
DNA: TGTGCCAGTGGACTTGGGGGGACGAACACTGAAGCTTTCTTT

V: TRBV2
J: TRBJ1-1
D: TRBD1
size: -
length: 14
CDR3: CASSRDRQGTEAFF
DNA: TGTGCCAGCAGTAGGGACAGGCAAGGCACTGAAGCTTTCTTT

V: TRBV10-2
J: TRBJ1-1
D: TRBD1
size: -
length: 13
CDR3: CASRTGQVNEAFF
DNA: TGCGCCAGCAGAACGGGACAGGTGAACGAAGCTTTCTTT

V: TRBV21-1
J: TRBJ2-1
D: -
size: -
length: 16
CDR3: CASSKSGGRAGNEQFF
DNA: TGTGCCAGCAGCAAATCTGGCGGGAGGGCCGGCAATGAGCAGTTCTTC

V: TRBV7-2
J: TRBJ2-3
D: -
size: -
length: 14
CDR3: CASSLSRSTDTQYF
DNA: TGTGCCAGCAGCTTGAGCAGGAGCACAGATACGCAGTATTTT

V: TRBV3-1/TRBV3-2
J: TRBJ2-7
D: TRBD2
size: -
length: 15
CDR3: CASTLSGREAYEQYF
DNA: TGTGCCAGCACATTATCCGGGCGGGAGGCCTACGAGCAGTACTTC

V: TRBV7-2
J: TRBJ2-7
D: -
size: -
length: 13
CDR3: CASSLVGEYEQYF
DNA: TGTGCCAGCAGCTTAGTCGGGGAGTACGAGCAGTACTTC

V: TRBV18
J: TRBJ1-3
D: -
size: -
length: 13
CDR3: CASSPRTGNTIYF
DNA: TGTGCCAGCTCCCCGAGAACGGGAAACACCATATATTTT

V: TRBV30
J: TRBJ2-4
D: TRBD2
size: -
length: 17
CDR3: CAWKTAGGGWAKNIQYF
DNA: TGTGCCTGGAAAACAGCGGGAGGTGGCTGGGCCAAAAACATTCAGTACTTC

V: TRBV10-3
J: TRBJ2-7
D: -
size: -
length: 12
CDR3: CAISLQGREQYF
DNA: TGTGCCATCAGTTTACAGGGTCGCGAGCAGTACTTC

V: TRBV18
J: TRBJ2-5
D: -
size: -
length: 13
CDR3: CASSAQGGETQYF
DNA: TGTGCCAGCTCCGCCCAGGGAGGAGAGACCCAGTACTTC

V: TRBV7-9
J: TRBJ2-5
D: -
size: -
length: 14
CDR3: CASSSDTTLKTQYF
DNA: TGTGCCAGCAGCTCGGACACAACTCTAAAGACCCAGTACTTC

V: TRBV7-9
J: TRBJ2-7
D: TRBD2
size: -
length: 14
CDR3: CASSLGLAFSEQYF
DNA: TGTGCCAGCAGCTTGGGACTAGCGTTTAGCGAGCAGTACTTC

V: TRBV5-1
J: TRBJ1-6
D: -
size: -
length: 16
CDR3: CASSLTSDSYNSPLHF
DNA: TGCGCCAGCAGCTTAACGTCAGACTCCTATAATTCACCCCTCCACTTT

V: TRBV3-1/TRBV3-2
J: TRBJ1-3
D: -
size: -
length: 18
CDR3: CASSQEAGDALSGNTIYF
DNA: TGTGCCAGCAGCCAAGAGGCGGGGGATGCTCTCTCTGGAAACACCATATATTTT

V: TRBV5-1
J: TRBJ2-1
D: -
size: -
length: 18
CDR3: CASSFTNWGRGRDNEQFF
DNA: TGCGCCAGCAGCTTCACTAACTGGGGGCGCGGGAGAGACAATGAGCAGTTCTTC

V: TRBV2
J: TRBJ1-2
D: TRBD1
size: -
length: 14
CDR3: CASYKKGQGGGYTF
DNA: TGTGCCAGCTACAAAAAGGGACAGGGCGGTGGCTACACCTTC

V: TRBV6-5
J: TRBJ1-5
D: -
size: -
length: 15
CDR3: CASSEEGLSNQPQHF
DNA: TGTGCCAGCAGCGAGGAGGGGTTGAGCAATCAGCCCCAGCATTTT

V: TRBV12-3/TRBV12-4
J: TRBJ1-5
D: -
size: -
length: 13
CDR3: CASSLQGGQPQHF
DNA: TGTGCCAGCAGTTTACAGGGAGGTCAGCCCCAGCATTTT

V: TRBV6-5
J: TRBJ2-7
D: TRBD1
size: -
length: 11
CDR3: CAGQTGFEQYF
DNA: TGTGCCGGGCAGACAGGGTTCGAGCAGTACTTC

V: TRBV5-1
J: TRBJ2-3
D: TRBD2
size: few
length: 15
CDR3: CASSFLAGGPDTQYF
DNA: TGCGCCAGCAGCTTTTTAGCGGGAGGGCCGGATACGCAGTATTTT

V: TRBV6-5
J: TRBJ2-1
D: TRBD1
size: -
length: 12
CDR3: CASSGTVNEQFF
DNA: TGTGCCAGCAGCGGGACAGTCAATGAGCAGTTCTTC

V: TRBV3-1/TRBV3-2
J: TRBJ2-3
D: -
size: once
length: 17
CDR3: CASSQGMQGMGTDTQYF
DNA: TGTGCCAGCAGCCAAGGAATGCAGGGGATGGGCACAGATACGCAGTATTTT

V: TRBV7-9
J: TRBJ2-5
D: TRBD1
size: -
length: 14
CDR3: CASSLLDRAEAQYF
DNA: TGTGCCAGCAGCCTCCTGGACAGGGCCGAGGCCCAGTACTTC